This T cell receptor (beta chain) was recorded in a study of T cell repertoires in aging, cancer and after chemotherapy. Overall study: The whole study produced a dataset of millions of TCR reads.

Study-level points and caveats: Across the chemotherapy interval, each cancer cohort showed higher median generation probability, suggesting thymic rebound. Compared with age-matched healthy donors, untreated hematological or solid cancer patients showed higher blood TCR clonality.

Rearranged V-D-J TRB sequences were amplified with a mixed TRB-A/B primer pool. TCRdb re-derived calls from the multiplex PCR reads in MiXCR, one entry per CDR3 protein. The data hold about 9,200 distinct CDR3 sequences, with 33% observed a single time. Germline-derived CDR1 and CDR2 are GTSNPN and SVGIG (reference sequence). This CDR3 has 14 residues. Peripheral blood genomic DNA, not sorted cells or RNA, was the template. This clonotype was seen more than once but under ten times. Its antigen remains unknown. The chain recombines TRBV30 with TRBJ1-2; 9 bases fit TRBD1. This TCR came from a human donor in good health. The donor label of this sample is uncertain. What was sequenced was blood. The chain's CDR3 is CAIQGADFFGGYTF. Written as DNA, the CDR3 is TGTGCAATACAGGGGGCGGATTTTTTTGGTGGCTACACCTTC.